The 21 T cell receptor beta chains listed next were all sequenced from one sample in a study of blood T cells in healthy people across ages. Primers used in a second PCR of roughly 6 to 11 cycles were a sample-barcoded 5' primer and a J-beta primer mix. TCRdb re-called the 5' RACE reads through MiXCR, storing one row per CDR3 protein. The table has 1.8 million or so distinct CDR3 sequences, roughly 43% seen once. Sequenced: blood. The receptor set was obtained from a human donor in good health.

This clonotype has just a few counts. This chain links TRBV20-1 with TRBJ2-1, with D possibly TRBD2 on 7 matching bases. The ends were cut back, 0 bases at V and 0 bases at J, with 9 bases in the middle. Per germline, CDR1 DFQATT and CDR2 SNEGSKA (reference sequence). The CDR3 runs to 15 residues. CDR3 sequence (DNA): TGCAGTGCTAGAGACGGGGGGCTCTCCTACAATGAGCAGTTCTTC. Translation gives CSARDGGLSYNEQFF.

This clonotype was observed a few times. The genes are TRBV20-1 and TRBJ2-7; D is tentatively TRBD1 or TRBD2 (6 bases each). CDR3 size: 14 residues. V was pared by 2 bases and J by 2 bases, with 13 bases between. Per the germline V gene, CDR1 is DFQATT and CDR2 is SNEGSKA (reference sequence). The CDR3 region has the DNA TGCAGTGCTAGATCCGGTCGGGGGCCCTACGAGCAGTACTTC. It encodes CSARSGRGPYEQYF.

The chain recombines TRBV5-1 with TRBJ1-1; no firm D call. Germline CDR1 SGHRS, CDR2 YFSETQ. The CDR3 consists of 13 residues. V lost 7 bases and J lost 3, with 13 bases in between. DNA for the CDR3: TGCGCCAGCGCTGAGGCTGGGGACACTGAAGCTTTCTTT. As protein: CASAEAGDTEAFF.

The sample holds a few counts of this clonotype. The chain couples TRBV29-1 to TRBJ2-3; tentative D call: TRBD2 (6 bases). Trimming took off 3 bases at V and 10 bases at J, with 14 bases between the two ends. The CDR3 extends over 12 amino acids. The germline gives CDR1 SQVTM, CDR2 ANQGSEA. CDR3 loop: CSVDTSRHAQYF. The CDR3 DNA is TGCAGCGTTGATACTAGCCGTCATGCGCAGTATTTT.

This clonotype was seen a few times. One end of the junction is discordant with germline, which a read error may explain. As DNA, the CDR3 is TGTAGTGCTAGGCAGGGTACGGGGAATGAGCAGTTCTTC. The encoded protein is CSARQGTGNEQFF. The V and J genes are TRBV20-1 and TRBJ2-1, with D perhaps being TRBD1 or TRBD2 (5 bases each). Germline CDR1 reads DFQATT; CDR2 reads SNEGSKA (reference sequence). There are 13 residues in the CDR3.

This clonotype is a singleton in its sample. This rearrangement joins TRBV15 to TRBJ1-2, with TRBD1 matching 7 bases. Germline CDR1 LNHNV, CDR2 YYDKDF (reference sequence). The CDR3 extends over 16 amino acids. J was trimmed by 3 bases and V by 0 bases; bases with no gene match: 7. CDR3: CATSRDTGERYYGYTF. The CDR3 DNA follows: TGTGCCACCAGCAGAGATACAGGGGAACGTTACTATGGCTACACCTTC.

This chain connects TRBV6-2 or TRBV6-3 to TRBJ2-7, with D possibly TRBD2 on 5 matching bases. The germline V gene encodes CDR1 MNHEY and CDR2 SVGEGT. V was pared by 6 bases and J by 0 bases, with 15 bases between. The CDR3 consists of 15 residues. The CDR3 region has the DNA TGTGCCAGCAGCCGATTCGGGGTTAACTCCTACGAGCAGTACTTC. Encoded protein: CASSRFGVNSYEQYF.

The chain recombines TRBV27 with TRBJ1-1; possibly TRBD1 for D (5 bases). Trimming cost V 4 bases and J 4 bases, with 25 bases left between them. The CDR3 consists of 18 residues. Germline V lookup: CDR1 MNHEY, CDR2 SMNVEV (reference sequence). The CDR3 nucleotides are TGTGCCAGCAGTTCTAGCCCACTCGGCTCGGGGGGAGGCACTGAAGCTTTCTTT. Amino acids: CASSSSPLGSGGGTEAFF.

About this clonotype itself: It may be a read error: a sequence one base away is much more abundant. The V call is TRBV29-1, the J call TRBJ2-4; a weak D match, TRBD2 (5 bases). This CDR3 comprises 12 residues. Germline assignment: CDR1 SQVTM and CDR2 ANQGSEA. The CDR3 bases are TGCAGCGTTGACCGGGGAGACAACATTCAGGACTTC. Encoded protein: CSVDRGDNIQDF.

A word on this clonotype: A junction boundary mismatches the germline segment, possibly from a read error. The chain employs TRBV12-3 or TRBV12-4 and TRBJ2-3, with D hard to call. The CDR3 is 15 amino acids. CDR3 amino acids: CASSFAGLSTDAQYF. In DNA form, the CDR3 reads TGTGCCAGCAGTTTCGCCGGTCTGAGCACAGATGCGCAGTATTTT.

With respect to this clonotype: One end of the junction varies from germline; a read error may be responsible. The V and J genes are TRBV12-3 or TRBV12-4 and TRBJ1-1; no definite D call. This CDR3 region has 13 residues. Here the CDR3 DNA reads TGTGTCAGCAGTTTATGGGAGAGGACTGAAGCTTTCTTT. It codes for CVSSLWERTEAFF.

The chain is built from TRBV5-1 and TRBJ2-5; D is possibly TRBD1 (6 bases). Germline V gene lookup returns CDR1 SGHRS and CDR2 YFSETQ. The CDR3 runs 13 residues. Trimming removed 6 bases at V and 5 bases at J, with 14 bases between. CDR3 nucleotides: TGCGCCAGCACCGGACAGTTAAGGGAGACCCAGTACTTC. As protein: CASTGQLRETQYF.

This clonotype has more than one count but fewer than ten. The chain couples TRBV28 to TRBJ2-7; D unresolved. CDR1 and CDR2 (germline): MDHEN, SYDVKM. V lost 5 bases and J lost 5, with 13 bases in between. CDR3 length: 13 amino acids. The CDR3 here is CASSQPGRNEQYF. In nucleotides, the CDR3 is TGTGCCAGCAGTCAACCCGGTCGGAACGAGCAGTACTTC.

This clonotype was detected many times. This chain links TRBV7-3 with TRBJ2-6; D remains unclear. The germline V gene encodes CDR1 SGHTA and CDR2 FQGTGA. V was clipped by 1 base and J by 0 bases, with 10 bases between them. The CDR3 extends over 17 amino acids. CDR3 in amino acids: CASSLMGLGSGANVLTF. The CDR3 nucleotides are TGTGCCAGCAGCTTAATGGGATTGGGCTCTGGGGCCAACGTCCTGACTTTC.

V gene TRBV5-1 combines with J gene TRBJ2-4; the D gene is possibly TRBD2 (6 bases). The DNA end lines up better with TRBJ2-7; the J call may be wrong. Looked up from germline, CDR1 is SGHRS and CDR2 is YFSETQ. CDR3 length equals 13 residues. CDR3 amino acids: CASSSQTGDEQYF. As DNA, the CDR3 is TGCGCCAGCAGCTCTCAAACGGGGGACGAGCAGTACTTC.

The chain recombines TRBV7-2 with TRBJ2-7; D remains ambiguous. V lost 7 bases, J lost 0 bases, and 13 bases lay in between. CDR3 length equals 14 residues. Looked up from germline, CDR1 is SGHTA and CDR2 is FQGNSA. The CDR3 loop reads CASMTQPSSYEQYF. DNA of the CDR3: TGTGCCAGCATGACACAGCCAAGCTCCTACGAGCAGTACTTC.

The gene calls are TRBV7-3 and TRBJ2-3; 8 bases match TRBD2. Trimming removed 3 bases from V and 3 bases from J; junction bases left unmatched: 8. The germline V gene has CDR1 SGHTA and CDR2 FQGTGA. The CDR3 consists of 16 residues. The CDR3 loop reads CASSLSIGGETDTQYF. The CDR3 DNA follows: TGTGCCAGCAGCTTGTCTATCGGGGGGGAGACAGATACGCAGTATTTT.

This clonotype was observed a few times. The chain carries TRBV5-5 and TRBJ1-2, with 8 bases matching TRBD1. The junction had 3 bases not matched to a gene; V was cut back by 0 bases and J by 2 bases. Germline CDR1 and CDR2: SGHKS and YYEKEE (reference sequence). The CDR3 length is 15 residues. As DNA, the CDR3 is TGTGCCAGCAGCTTGGCTAGGACAGGGAACTATGGCTACACCTTC. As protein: CASSLARTGNYGYTF.

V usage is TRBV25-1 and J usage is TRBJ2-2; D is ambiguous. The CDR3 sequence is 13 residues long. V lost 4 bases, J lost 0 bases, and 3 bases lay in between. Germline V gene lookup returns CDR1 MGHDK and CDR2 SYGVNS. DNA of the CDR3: TGTGCCAGCAGTGTGTCGAACACCGGGGAGCTGTTTTTT. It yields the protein CASSVSNTGELFF.

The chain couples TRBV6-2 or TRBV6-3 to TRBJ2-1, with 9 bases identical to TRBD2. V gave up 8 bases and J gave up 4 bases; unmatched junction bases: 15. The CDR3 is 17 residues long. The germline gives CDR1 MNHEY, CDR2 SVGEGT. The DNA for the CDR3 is TGTGCCAGCCGTAGAGGTTATAGCGGGGGTCCTTACAATGAGCAGTTCTTC. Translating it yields CASRRGYSGGPYNEQFF.

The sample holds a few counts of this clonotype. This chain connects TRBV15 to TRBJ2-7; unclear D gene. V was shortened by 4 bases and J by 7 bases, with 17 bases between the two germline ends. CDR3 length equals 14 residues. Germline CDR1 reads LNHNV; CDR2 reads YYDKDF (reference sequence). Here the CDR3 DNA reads TGTGCCACCAGCACGTCCGGAGTGCAGAGGGAGCAGTACTTC. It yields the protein CATSTSGVQREQYF. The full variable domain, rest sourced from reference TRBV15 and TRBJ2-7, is DAMVIQNPRYQVTQFGKPVTLSCSQTLNHNVMYWYQQKSSQAPKLLFHYYDKDFNNEADTPDNFQSRRPNTSFCFLDIRSPGLGDTAMYLCATSTSGVQREQYFGPGTRLTVT.